This is a list of T cell receptor beta chains from one sample in a study of CD8+ T cells in alopecia areata. Produced via immunoSEQ multiplex PCR; TCRdb's table is partial and in-frame only. This sample carries under 250,000 clones, less than 75% of them seen once, and the ten largest clones take about 1.4%. Here the sequenced sample was CD4+ T cells sorted from blood, taken at week 4, from a patient treated with tofacitinib. These receptors were collected from a human donor with alopecia areata. CDR3s include the opening cysteine and the closing phenylalanine or tryptophan. Fields, in order: V gene, D gene, clone size, CDR3 length, J gene, CDR3 DNA, CDR3 protein. The D gene is left open where the match is weak. Size tells how often a clone was seen (once, few, many) or the class of an expanded clone, and some rows leave it out.

v_call: TRBV30
d_call: -
clone_size: -
cdr3_length: 12
j_call: TRBJ1-2
cdr3_nt: TGTGCCTCCCCGGACACCAACTATGGCTACACCTTC
cdr3_aa: CASPDTNYGYTF

v_call: TRBV29-1
d_call: -
clone_size: -
cdr3_length: 15
j_call: TRBJ1-5
cdr3_nt: TGCAGCGTTGCGGGGGCAGGGAATAGCAATCAGCCCCAGCATTTT
cdr3_aa: CSVAGAGNSNQPQHF

v_call: TRBV7-2
d_call: -
clone_size: -
cdr3_length: 14
j_call: TRBJ2-4
cdr3_nt: TGTGCCAGCAGCTTAGGCAGGGCCAAAAACATTCAGTACTTC
cdr3_aa: CASSLGRAKNIQYF

v_call: TRBV4-1
d_call: -
clone_size: -
cdr3_length: 14
j_call: TRBJ1-6
cdr3_nt: TGCGCCAGCAGCCTGGACCCAGGGGATTCACCCCTCCACTTT
cdr3_aa: CASSLDPGDSPLHF

v_call: TRBV5-4
d_call: TRBD1
clone_size: medium-sized
cdr3_length: 14
j_call: TRBJ1-1
cdr3_nt: TGTGCCACAAGGACAGGGGGTAGAGACACTGAAGCTTTCTTT
cdr3_aa: CATRTGGRDTEAFF

v_call: TRBV29-1
d_call: TRBD1
clone_size: few
cdr3_length: 13
j_call: TRBJ2-7
cdr3_nt: TGCAGCGTTAGCGGACAGGGGGCTTGGGAGCAGTACTTC
cdr3_aa: CSVSGQGAWEQYF

v_call: TRBV29-1
d_call: -
clone_size: few
cdr3_length: 15
j_call: TRBJ1-1
cdr3_nt: TGCAGCGTTGAAAGGAGGGGCAGGGGAACGACTGAAGCTTTCTTT
cdr3_aa: CSVERRGRGTTEAFF

v_call: TRBV5-1
d_call: -
clone_size: -
cdr3_length: 14
j_call: TRBJ1-1
cdr3_nt: TGCGCCAGCAGCTTGGATCTGTTGAACACTGAAGCTTTCTTT
cdr3_aa: CASSLDLLNTEAFF

v_call: TRBV30
d_call: -
clone_size: -
cdr3_length: 13
j_call: TRBJ1-5
cdr3_nt: TGTGCCTGGAGTGGGGGGATAAATCAGCCCCAGCATTTT
cdr3_aa: CAWSGGINQPQHF

v_call: TRBV27
d_call: -
clone_size: -
cdr3_length: 11
j_call: TRBJ2-1
cdr3_nt: TGTGCCAGCACTAGCCGCAATGAGCAGTTCTTC
cdr3_aa: CASTSRNEQFF

v_call: TRBV18
d_call: -
clone_size: -
cdr3_length: 16
j_call: TRBJ1-2
cdr3_nt: TGTGCCAGCTCACCGGGTCCGGGAACTACTAACTATGGCTACACCTTC
cdr3_aa: CASSPGPGTTNYGYTF

v_call: TRBV28
d_call: TRBD1
clone_size: few
cdr3_length: 14
j_call: TRBJ2-1
cdr3_nt: TGTGCCACCTCGGGGGGACAGGGATCAAATGAGCAGTTCTTC
cdr3_aa: CATSGGQGSNEQFF

v_call: TRBV29-1
d_call: TRBD2
clone_size: -
cdr3_length: 17
j_call: TRBJ2-4
cdr3_nt: TGCAGCGTTGATGTTGGGAGGGCCGGGCTGGCCAAAAACATTCAGTACTTC
cdr3_aa: CSVDVGRAGLAKNIQYF

v_call: TRBV6-5
d_call: TRBD1
clone_size: -
cdr3_length: 13
j_call: TRBJ1-6
cdr3_nt: TGTGCCAGCAAGGGACAGGTGGGCGCACCCCTCCACTTT
cdr3_aa: CASKGQVGAPLHF

v_call: TRBV29-1
d_call: TRBD1
clone_size: -
cdr3_length: 14
j_call: TRBJ1-2
cdr3_nt: TGCAGCGTTGAGGGGGACAGGGATAGCTATGGCTACACCTTC
cdr3_aa: CSVEGDRDSYGYTF

v_call: TRBV2
d_call: TRBD1
clone_size: -
cdr3_length: 15
j_call: TRBJ1-1
cdr3_nt: TGTGCCAGCACTCCTGGGACAGGGCTCAACACTGAAGCTTTCTTT
cdr3_aa: CASTPGTGLNTEAFF

v_call: TRBV30
d_call: TRBD1
clone_size: -
cdr3_length: 13
j_call: TRBJ1-2
cdr3_nt: TGTGCCAGGTCCCCAGGGGGCCTCCATGGCTACACCTTC
cdr3_aa: CARSPGGLHGYTF

v_call: TRBV30
d_call: -
clone_size: -
cdr3_length: 13
j_call: TRBJ1-6
cdr3_nt: TGTGCCTGGACCTCTCGGGAGTTGGCACCCCTCCACTTT
cdr3_aa: CAWTSRELAPLHF

v_call: TRBV28
d_call: -
clone_size: once
cdr3_length: 14
j_call: TRBJ2-7
cdr3_nt: TGTGCCAGCAGTTTGGTACAGCCTACCTACGAGCAGTACTTC
cdr3_aa: CASSLVQPTYEQYF

v_call: TRBV5-6
d_call: TRBD2
clone_size: -
cdr3_length: 16
j_call: TRBJ2-3
cdr3_nt: TGTGCCAGCAGCTTGGTGCCGGGGGGACTCGTGGATACGCAGTATTTT
cdr3_aa: CASSLVPGGLVDTQYF

v_call: TRBV29-1
d_call: TRBD1
clone_size: -
cdr3_length: 15
j_call: TRBJ1-2
cdr3_nt: TGCAGCGCGACAGGGGGTAATTATGGGGCTTATGGCTACACCTTC
cdr3_aa: CSATGGNYGAYGYTF

v_call: TRBV7-2
d_call: -
clone_size: -
cdr3_length: 15
j_call: TRBJ2-7
cdr3_nt: TGTGCCAGCAGCTTCGGGGGTCAGAGGACCTACGAGCAGTACTTC
cdr3_aa: CASSFGGQRTYEQYF

v_call: TRBV5-1
d_call: -
clone_size: -
cdr3_length: 14
j_call: TRBJ2-2
cdr3_nt: TGCGCCAGCAGCAAGAGGGGCAGGAACGGGGAGCTGTTTTTT
cdr3_aa: CASSKRGRNGELFF

v_call: TRBV11-2
d_call: -
clone_size: few
cdr3_length: 13
j_call: TRBJ1-5
cdr3_nt: TGTGCCAGCAGCTTCTACCTTAATCAGCCCCAGCATTTT
cdr3_aa: CASSFYLNQPQHF

v_call: TRBV19
d_call: -
clone_size: -
cdr3_length: 13
j_call: TRBJ2-5
cdr3_nt: TGTGCCAGTCACCCTCCAGGGCAAGAGACCCAGTACTTC
cdr3_aa: CASHPPGQETQYF

v_call: TRBV6-6
d_call: TRBD1
clone_size: -
cdr3_length: 15
j_call: TRBJ2-7
cdr3_nt: TGTGCCAGCAGTCCCAGACAGGGGGCTTACTACGAGCAGTACTTC
cdr3_aa: CASSPRQGAYYEQYF

v_call: TRBV30
d_call: -
clone_size: few
cdr3_length: 16
j_call: TRBJ1-1
cdr3_nt: TGTGCCTGGAGTGTAATGGGACGGCGATTAAACACTGAAGCTTTCTTT
cdr3_aa: CAWSVMGRRLNTEAFF